The next 8 T cell receptor beta chains were all read from a single sample in a study of technical replicates of blood from a handful of donors. Measured with immunoSEQ multiplex PCR; TCRdb has only the in-frame clones, and not every one. The sample carries roughly 79,000 clones, 96% recorded once. The sequenced sample consisted of T cells isolated from PBMCs. The receptors shown here come from a human donor in good health.

This chain links TRBV28 with TRBJ1-3; D uncertain. Germline CDR1 is MDHEN and CDR2 is SYDVKM. V dropped 3 bases and J dropped 1 base, with 10 bases sitting between them. This CDR3 is 15 amino acids long. The CDR3 coding sequence is TGTGCCAGCAGTTTGTCTTCGGTTTCTGGAAACACCATATATTTT. Protein sequence: CASSLSSVSGNTIYF.

The chain combines TRBV25-1 with TRBJ2-3; no definite D call. This CDR3 spans 14 amino acids. V was shortened by 0 bases and J by 6 bases, with 10 bases between the two germline ends. CDR1 is MGHDK and CDR2 is SYGVNS in the germline V gene. In DNA, the CDR3 is TGTGCCAGCAGTGAATATGGCTCCTGGGATACGCAGTATTTT. Its protein is CASSEYGSWDTQYF.

The chain has TRBV19 and TRBJ2-3, with D unresolved. Trimming left V 4 bases short and J 0 bases short, with 8 bases between. CDR1 is LNHDA and CDR2 is SQIVND in the germline V gene (reference sequence). This CDR3 comprises 14 residues. DNA for the CDR3: TGTGCCAGTAGTAGGGCAAGGAGCACAGATACGCAGTATTTT. Translated, it gives CASSRARSTDTQYF.

CDR3 region: CASSTGLSGNTIYF. CDR3 DNA sequence: TGTGCCAGTAGTACGGGTCTCTCTGGAAACACCATATATTTT. The chain has TRBV19 and TRBJ1-3, with D uncertain. The CDR3 is made up of 14 amino acids. Trimming pared 4 bases from V and 0 bases from J, leaving 7 bases between. Germline V lookup: CDR1 LNHDA, CDR2 SQIVND (reference sequence).

The gene calls are TRBV29-1 and TRBJ2-1, with 7 bases that match TRBD2. V trimming: 2 bases; J trimming: 9 bases; junction bases outside the gene matches: 10. The germline CDR1 and CDR2 sequences are SQVTM and ANQGSEA. The CDR3 spans 14 residues. The CDR3 nucleotides read TGCAGCGTTGAAAGAACGGGAGGAGGAGGTGAGCAGTTCTTC. Protein sequence: CSVERTGGGGEQFF.

The V gene is TRBV27, the J gene TRBJ1-1; the D is unclear. The CDR3 runs to 13 residues. V was trimmed by 8 bases and J by 0 bases, leaving 10 bases between them. The germline CDR1 and CDR2 sequences are MNHEY and SMNVEV (reference sequence). CDR3 nucleotides: TGTGCCAGCGGTTGGAGCGTGAACACTGAAGCTTTCTTT. It encodes CASGWSVNTEAFF.

V is TRBV7-9 and J is TRBJ2-5, with 13 bases aligning to TRBD2. The germline gives CDR1 SEHNR, CDR2 FQNEAQ (reference sequence). Trimming cost V 0 bases and J 5 bases; bases outside gene matches: 12. The CDR3 consists of 19 residues. CDR3 in DNA: TGTGCCAGCAGCTTAGCTCGGACTAGCGGGAGAGTAGGGAAGGAGACCCAGTACTTC. Translated, it gives CASSLARTSGRVGKETQYF.

V gene TRBV28 combines with J gene TRBJ1-5; maybe TRBD1 (5 bases). V was trimmed by 6 bases and J by 4 bases, leaving 16 bases between them. The CDR3 is 15 amino acids. CDR1 and CDR2 from the germline V gene are MDHEN and SYDVKM. The CDR3 loop reads CASSPDRPQNQPQHF. The CDR3 nucleotides are TGTGCCAGCAGCCCTGACAGACCTCAAAATCAGCCCCAGCATTTT.